The T cell receptor (beta chain) under discussion was sequenced for a study of T cell repertoires in cytomegalovirus infection. Study context: Indications of both CMV infection and matching HLA type were provided by public TCR beta signatures.

One entry per CDR3 protein, called by TCRdb with MiXCR from the reads. The table has some 600,000 distinct CDR3 sequences, 24% seen once. The CDR3 contains 11 residues. Germline V lookup: CDR1 LNHDA, CDR2 SQIVND (reference sequence). About this clonotype: The junction and the germline gene differ at one end; a read error may be behind it.

Source material: CD8+ T cells from PBMCs. This chain uses TRBV19 with TRBJ1-1; D gene uncertain. The sequence came from a human donor in good health (CMV status not recorded). Some clones in this sample may be carry-over from other donors' samples. This CDR3 reads CASRENAEAFF. CDR3 DNA sequence: TGTGCCAGTAGGGAGAACGCTGAAGCTTTCTTT.